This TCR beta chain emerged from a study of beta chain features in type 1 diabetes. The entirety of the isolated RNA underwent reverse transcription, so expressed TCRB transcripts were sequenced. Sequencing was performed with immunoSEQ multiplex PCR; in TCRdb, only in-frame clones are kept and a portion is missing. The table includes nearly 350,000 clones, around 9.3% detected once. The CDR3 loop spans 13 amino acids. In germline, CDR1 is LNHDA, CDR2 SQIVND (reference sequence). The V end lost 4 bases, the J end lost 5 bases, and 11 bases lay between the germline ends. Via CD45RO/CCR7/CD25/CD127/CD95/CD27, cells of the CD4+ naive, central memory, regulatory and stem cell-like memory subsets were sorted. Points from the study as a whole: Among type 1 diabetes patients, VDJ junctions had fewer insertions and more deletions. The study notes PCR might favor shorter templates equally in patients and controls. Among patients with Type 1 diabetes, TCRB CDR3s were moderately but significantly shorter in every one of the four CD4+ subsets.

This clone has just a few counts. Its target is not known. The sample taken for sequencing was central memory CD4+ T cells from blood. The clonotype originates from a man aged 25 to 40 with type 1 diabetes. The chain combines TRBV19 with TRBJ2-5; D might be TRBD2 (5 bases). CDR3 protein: CASSNLRGETQYF. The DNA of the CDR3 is TGTGCCAGTAGTAACCTCAGAGGGGAGACCCAGTACTTC.